One sample yielded the 10 T cell receptor beta chains listed below, sequenced in a study of shared clonotypes between healthy human individuals. Naivety among CD8 cells was defined by CD45RO negativity and positive CCR7 selection, thereby excluding terminally differentiated effector memory CD45RA+ cells. Method: immunoSEQ multiplex PCR; TCRdb's copy keeps in-frame clones and lacks some. The sample lists fewer than 1 million clones, around 96% occurring once. Specimen: naive CD8+ T cells sorted from blood. The origin of the receptors is a man younger than 45 in good health.

The chain combines TRBV29-1 with TRBJ2-1, with D tentatively TRBD1 (6 bases). The CDR3 covers 14 residues. Deletions cut 4 bases from V and 4 bases from J, with 14 bases between. Per germline, CDR1 SQVTM and CDR2 ANQGSEA. CDR3 sequence reads: CSVGGGQLYNEQFF. The CDR3 DNA is TGCAGCGTTGGGGGCGGACAGCTTTACAATGAGCAGTTCTTC.

In its sample, this clone was seen once. V and J are TRBV2 and TRBJ2-3, with unresolved D. The CDR3 is 18 residues long. Germline V gene sequence: CDR1 SNHLY, CDR2 FYNNEI. Trimming cost V 3 bases and J 4 bases, with 23 bases left between them. CDR3 nucleotides: TGTGCCAGCAGTGAGGCCCTCATAACCGGCCCAAGGGCAGATACGCAGTATTTT. Protein sequence: CASSEALITGPRADTQYF.

The chain employs TRBV29-1 and TRBJ2-7, with D tentatively TRBD2 (6 bases). Trimming stripped 8 bases from V and 7 bases from J, with 15 bases between. CDR3 length: 11 residues. Germline V lookup: CDR1 SQVTM, CDR2 ANQGSEA. The CDR3: CSTRDSGEQYF. The DNA of the CDR3 is TGCAGCACCCGGGACTCAGGTGAGCAGTACTTC.

This chain joins TRBV6-5 and TRBJ2-1; TRBD1 is a possible D gene (5 bases). CDR3 size: 13 residues. CDR1 is MNHEY, CDR2 SVGAGI, per germline. The V and J ends lost 5 bases and 4 bases respectively, with 9 bases between them. CDR3: CASSQDSYNEQFF. In DNA, the CDR3 is TGTGCCAGCAGTCAAGACAGTTACAATGAGCAGTTCTTC.

The chain combines TRBV20-1 with TRBJ2-7, with a possible D match to TRBD1 (6 bases). V lost 6 bases and J 4 bases, leaving 10 bases between the germline ends. Germline-derived CDR1 and CDR2 are DFQATT and SNEGSKA (reference sequence). The CDR3 loop spans 11 amino acids. CDR3 nucleotides: TGCAGTGCCAACAGGGAATACGAGCAGTACTTC. Translating it yields CSANREYEQYF.

This chain uses TRBV5-1 with TRBJ1-4; TRBD1 is a possible D gene (5 bases). The CDR3 has 18 residues. Trimming took 0 bases from V and 0 from J, leaving 15 bases between them. CDR1 and CDR2 from the germline V gene are SGHRS and YFSETQ. The CDR3 DNA is TGCGCCAGCAGCTTGGCAGGGCCCGGACTTGCAACTAATGAAAAACTGTTTTTT. Translated: CASSLAGPGLATNEKLFF.

This chain connects TRBV18 to TRBJ2-7; TRBD1 might be the D (6 bases). Deletions cut 5 bases from V and 1 base from J, with 12 bases between. The CDR3 spans 14 residues. Germline values: CDR1 KGHSH, CDR2 LQKENI. The CDR3 sequence is CASSFQTGSYEQYF. In DNA form, the CDR3 reads TGTGCCAGCTCATTCCAGACAGGATCCTACGAGCAGTACTTC.

The CDR3 region has the DNA TGTGCCAGCAGCCAGCGGGATAGAGACTACGAGCAGTACTTC. Translation: CASSQRDRDYEQYF. V gene TRBV13 combines with J gene TRBJ2-7; the match to TRBD2 covers 7 bases. CDR1 is PRHDT and CDR2 is FYEKMQ in the germline V gene (reference sequence). CDR3 length: 14 amino acids. After removal of 5 bases from V and 3 bases from J, the junction contained 7 bases not matched to a gene.

The genes are TRBV27 and TRBJ2-4; D is possibly TRBD2 (5 bases). This CDR3 has 16 residues. Trimming removed 0 bases from V and 1 base from J, with 10 bases in between. CDR1 and CDR2 from the germline V gene are MNHEY and SMNVEV (reference sequence). CDR3 DNA sequence: TGTGCCAGCAGTTTATCGAGGGCTAGCGCCAAAAACATTCAGTACTTC. Translated, it gives CASSLSRASAKNIQYF.

V is TRBV7-8 and J is TRBJ1-2; D is unclear. V was clipped by 5 bases and J by 8 bases, with 21 bases between them. The length of the CDR3 is 15 residues. Per the germline V gene, CDR1 is SGHVS and CDR2 is FQNEAQ. The chain's CDR3 is CASSGPAYVPYGYTF. The CDR3 DNA reads as TGTGCCAGCAGCGGACCGGCTTACGTCCCGTACGGCTACACCTTC.